These T cell receptor beta chains were read from a single sample in a study of blood T cell repertoires in COVID-19. Assay: immunoSEQ multiplex PCR; the TCRdb copy retains only in-frame clones and omits some. Altogether roughly 250,000 clones are present, roughly nine tenths being singletons, with the ten largest covering about 9.2%. The source material was peripheral blood. Receptors were obtained from a man in his forties who had recovered from COVID-19. Both conserved end residues are part of each CDR3. The order of the fields is V gene, clone size, J gene, D gene, CDR3 DNA, CDR3 protein. A D gene is named only where the DNA matches it firmly. Some rows mark clone size as missing; the rest say once, few, many or name a class of expanded clone.

TRBV7-2,NA,TRBJ2-7,NA,TGTGCCAGCAGCTTAGTTTTCGGGGGAAACTACGAGCAGTACTTC,CASSLVFGGNYEQYF
TRBV19,NA,TRBJ2-3,TRBD1,TGTGCCAGTACTACTACCGGACAGGCAACAGATACGCAGTATTTT,CASTTTGQATDTQYF
TRBV7-2,NA,TRBJ1-1,NA,TGTGCCAGCAGCTTAGCGTGGGGGGACACTGAAGCTTTCTTT,CASSLAWGDTEAFF
TRBV7-6,NA,TRBJ2-3,TRBD1,TGTGCCAGCAGTCAGTTAACAGGGGCCACAGATACGCAGTATTTT,CASSQLTGATDTQYF
TRBV3-1/TRBV3-2,NA,TRBJ1-5,NA,TGTGCCAGCAGCCAATATTCGAGCAATCAGCCCCAGCATTTT,CASSQYSSNQPQHF
TRBV2,NA,TRBJ1-5,NA,TGTGCCAGCAGGAACGGGATTAGCAATCAGCCCCAGCATTTT,CASRNGISNQPQHF
TRBV9,few,TRBJ2-3,TRBD1,TGTGCCAGCAGCGTACATCAGGGGACAGGGGGGGATACGCAGTATTTT,CASSVHQGTGGDTQYF
TRBV7-8,NA,TRBJ2-7,TRBD1,TGTGCCAGCAGCTTAGTTTCCGGACAGGGGGTGCGCGAGCAGTACTTC,CASSLVSGQGVREQYF
TRBV5-1,NA,TRBJ1-1,NA,TGCGCCCGCAGCTTGGGCGGGGGGGCGGGTGAAGCTTTCTTT,CARSLGGGAGEAFF
TRBV6-2/TRBV6-3,NA,TRBJ2-1,NA,TGTGCCAGCAGTACCCTACGGGGGACTCCTTACAATGAGCAGTTCTTC,CASSTLRGTPYNEQFF
TRBV5-4,NA,TRBJ1-2,TRBD1,TGTGCCAGCAGCCCCTCGACAGGGGGCGAGGGCTACACCTTC,CASSPSTGGEGYTF
TRBV27,NA,TRBJ1-6,NA,TGTGCCAGCAGTCGGCCGCCAGGCCCCCTCCACTTT,CASSRPPGPLHF
TRBV5-6,NA,TRBJ2-3,NA,TGTGCCAGCAGCTTGCAGACAAGAGGGGGAGAGGATACGCAGTATTTT,CASSLQTRGGEDTQYF
TRBV5-1,NA,TRBJ1-2,TRBD1,TGCGCCAGCAGCCTGGACAGGGCGAACTATGGCTACACCTTC,CASSLDRANYGYTF
TRBV9,few,TRBJ2-6,TRBD2,TGTGCCAGCAGCGCGCGGGGGGGCCTCCCTGGGGCCAACGTCCTGACTTTC,CASSARGGLPGANVLTF
TRBV27,NA,TRBJ1-6,TRBD1,TGTGCCAGCAGTTTGACAGGACAGGGCAGTTCACCCCTCCACTTT,CASSLTGQGSSPLHF
TRBV6-4,once,TRBJ2-3,TRBD2,TGTGCCAGCAGTTTCTTAGCGGGAGGAACAGATACGCAGTATTTT,CASSFLAGGTDTQYF
TRBV11-3,NA,TRBJ2-4,NA,TGTCCACTTCGATGGAGAGCCAAAAACATTCAGTACTTC,CPLRWRAKNIQYF
TRBV6-5,NA,TRBJ2-7,TRBD1,TGTGCCAGCTCAGCGACCGGGACAGGGACCCACGAGCAGTACTTC,CASSATGTGTHEQYF
TRBV30,NA,TRBJ1-2,NA,TGTGCCTGGAGTGTAGGGCCGGGGGGCTACACCTTC,CAWSVGPGGYTF
TRBV13,NA,TRBJ2-1,NA,TGTGCCAGCAGCTTAGGCCTAACCGCAGGGATGTACAATGAGCAGTTCTTC,CASSLGLTAGMYNEQFF
TRBV18,NA,TRBJ2-7,TRBD1,TGTGCCAGCTCACCGGGACAGGGGGGCGAGCAGTACTTC,CASSPGQGGEQYF
TRBV9,few,TRBJ2-3,NA,TGTGCCAGCAGCCCAGGCAGGGTATTAGGCACAGATACGCAGTATTTT,CASSPGRVLGTDTQYF
TRBV5-1,few,TRBJ1-1,TRBD1,TGCGCCAGCAGCCCCACTGGTGGGACAGGCTCCCCGCGAGCTTTCTTT,CASSPTGGTGSPRAFF
TRBV14,NA,TRBJ2-7,TRBD2,TGTGCCAGCAGCCCCTGGCGGAGCGGGAGAGCCTACGAGCAGTACTTC,CASSPWRSGRAYEQYF
TRBV10-3,NA,TRBJ2-3,TRBD1,TGTGCCATCAGTGCTGACAGGGGGCCCGATACGCAGTATTTT,CAISADRGPDTQYF
TRBV5-6,NA,TRBJ2-2,NA,TGTGCCAGCTGTCAGGGGCCGTACACCGGGGAGCTGTTTTTT,CASCQGPYTGELFF
TRBV4-1,NA,TRBJ1-2,NA,TGCGCCAGCAGCCAAGATCTTGTCAGGGAATATGGCTACACCTTC,CASSQDLVREYGYTF
TRBV5-4,NA,TRBJ2-7,TRBD2,TGTGCCAGCAGCTTGGGACTAGCGGGGGCCGGGGGCGAGCAGTACTTC,CASSLGLAGAGGEQYF
TRBV4-3,NA,TRBJ2-4,NA,TGCGCCAGCAGCCAAATCCCTTTAGCCAAAAACATTCAGTACTTC,CASSQIPLAKNIQYF
TRBV30,once,TRBJ2-1,NA,TGTGCCTGGGGTAGAATTGAGCAGTTCTTC,CAWGRIEQFF
TRBV19,NA,TRBJ2-2,NA,TGTGCCAGTAGTAACAGGAGAATGAACACCGGGGAGCTGTTTTTT,CASSNRRMNTGELFF
TRBV10-3,NA,TRBJ1-1,TRBD1,TGTGCCATTAGTCCCGGGACAGGGGAGAACCCTGAAGCTTTCTTT,CAISPGTGENPEAFF
TRBV29-1,NA,TRBJ1-3,NA,TGCAGCGTTGATACCAGGGGCTCTGGAAACACCATATATTTT,CSVDTRGSGNTIYF
TRBV15,few,TRBJ2-7,NA,TGTGCCACCAGCAGAGGTGGCAGTCCCTACGAGCAGTACTTC,CATSRGGSPYEQYF
TRBV15,NA,TRBJ2-6,NA,TGTGCCACCAGCACAGATACAGGCCCTGGGGCCAACGTCCTGACTTTC,CATSTDTGPGANVLTF
TRBV29-1,NA,TRBJ1-2,TRBD1,TGCAGCGTTGAAATTCAGGGGGAGGTTAGCTATGGCTACACCTTC,CSVEIQGEVSYGYTF
TRBV27,NA,TRBJ2-2,TRBD2,TGTGCCAGCAGCCGCCTTAGCCCGACTAGCGGGGGCCCTAACACCGGGGAGCTGTTTTTT,CASSRLSPTSGGPNTGELFF
TRBV12-1,NA,TRBJ2-3,NA,TGTGCCAGCAGCCATGGACTAGTAGTAGATACGCAGTATTTT,CASSHGLVVDTQYF
TRBV10-2,NA,TRBJ2-3,TRBD2,TGCGCCAGTTTACAGCGGGGGGGGTCTAACACAGATACGCAGTATTTT,CASLQRGGSNTDTQYF
TRBV9,once,TRBJ2-3,TRBD2,TGTGCCAGCAGCGACCACCCACTAGCGGGGAACACAGATACGCAGTATTTT,CASSDHPLAGNTDTQYF
TRBV29-1,once,TRBJ2-1,NA,TGCAGCGTTGAAGGTGTACGGACTCCCTATGAGCAGTTCTTC,CSVEGVRTPYEQFF
TRBV14,NA,TRBJ2-7,TRBD1,TGTGCCAGCAGCTCACGACAGGGATACTCATCTTCCTACGAGCAGTACTTC,CASSSRQGYSSSYEQYF
TRBV14,once,TRBJ1-2,TRBD1,TGTGCCAGCAGCCAGGGACAGGGACGAACCATCTATGGCTACACCTTC,CASSQGQGRTIYGYTF
TRBV5-1,once,TRBJ2-3,TRBD2,TGCGCCAGCAGTGATAGCGGGAGGACCACAGATACGCAGTATTTT,CASSDSGRTTDTQYF
TRBV4-1,NA,TRBJ2-3,NA,TGCGCCAGCAGCCACGACTTCAGCAGTAGCACAGATACGCAGTATTTT,CASSHDFSSSTDTQYF